The rows below give T cell receptor beta chains drawn from one sample of a study of control samples from healthy donors and cancer patients. Method: immunoSEQ multiplex PCR; TCRdb's copy keeps in-frame clones and lacks some. The sample contains some 49,000 clones, 90% to 95% of which appear only once. Material for sequencing was PBMCs. The receptors originated from a man aged 25 to 40 with colorectal cancer. Each CDR3 is given with its conserved first and last residue. A D gene is named only where the DNA matches it firmly. Rows may omit the clone size; those that give it use once, few, many or a size class.

CDR3: CASSGTRVLDTGELFF
DNA: TGTGCCAGCAGCGGAACCAGGGTGTTGGACACCGGGGAGCTGTTTTTT
V: TRBV5-6
J: TRBJ2-2
size: .
D: .

CDR3: CATSGESGTEAFF
DNA: TGTGCCACCAGTGGGGAATCCGGCACTGAAGCTTTCTTT
V: TRBV24-1
J: TRBJ1-1
size: .
D: .

CDR3: CAWNALRSNNSPLHF
DNA: TGTGCCTGGAATGCGCTTCGTTCCAATAATTCACCCCTCCACTTT
V: TRBV30
J: TRBJ1-6
size: .
D: .

CDR3: CASSIKHRTGELFF
DNA: TGTGCCAGTAGTATAAAGCACAGGACCGGGGAGCTGTTTTTT
V: TRBV19
J: TRBJ2-2
size: .
D: .

CDR3: CASSLYRDGGYTF
DNA: TGCGCCAGCAGCTTGTACAGGGATGGTGGCTACACCTTC
V: TRBV5-1
J: TRBJ1-2
size: .
D: .

CDR3: CASSHPPRFEQYF
DNA: TGTGCCAGTAGTCACCCCCCCCGGTTCGAGCAGTACTTC
V: TRBV19
J: TRBJ2-7
size: .
D: .

CDR3: CASSLVGGTGEQYF
DNA: TGTGCCAGCAGCTTGGTGGGGGGCACGGGCGAGCAGTACTTC
V: TRBV5-4
J: TRBJ2-7
size: .
D: .

CDR3: CAWAKWGLGDTGELFF
DNA: TGTGCCTGGGCCAAGTGGGGACTTGGGGACACCGGGGAGCTGTTTTTT
V: TRBV30
J: TRBJ2-2
size: .
D: .

CDR3: CASSQVSESPLHF
DNA: TGTGCCAGCAGCCAAGTGTCCGAATCACCCCTCCACTTT
V: TRBV14
J: TRBJ1-6
size: .
D: .

CDR3: CASSVDRLGGTQYF
DNA: TGTGCCAGTAGTGTAGACAGGCTAGGGGGGACCCAGTACTTC
V: TRBV19
J: TRBJ2-5
size: few
D: .

CDR3: CATSDNGQGGNTGELFF
DNA: TGTGCCACCAGTGATAACGGACAGGGAGGGAACACCGGGGAGCTGTTTTTT
V: TRBV24-1
J: TRBJ2-2
size: .
D: TRBD1

CDR3: CASSSGQGGSISPSIF
DNA: .
V: TRBV5-8
J: TRBJ1-5
size: .
D: .

CDR3: CASSFTSGAGELFF
DNA: TGTGCCAGCAGCTTCACTAGCGGGGCCGGGGAGCTGTTTTTT
V: TRBV7-2
J: TRBJ2-2
size: .
D: TRBD2

CDR3: CASSIPGTGGVETQYF
DNA: TGTGCCAGTAGTATCCCCGGGACAGGGGGCGTCGAGACCCAGTACTTC
V: TRBV19
J: TRBJ2-5
size: .
D: TRBD1

CDR3: CASSDKCCPSGANVLTF
DNA: TGTGCCAGCAGTGACAAGTGCTGCCCCTCTGGGGCCAACGTCCTGACTTTC
V: TRBV6-4
J: TRBJ2-6
size: .
D: .

CDR3: CASSLAPGSQETQYF
DNA: TGTGCCAGCAGCTTAGCTCCCGGGAGCCAAGAGACCCAGTACTTC
V: TRBV7-2
J: TRBJ2-5
size: .
D: .

CDR3: CASSFGGTEQYF
DNA: TGTGCCAGCAGTTTTGGAGGGACCGAGCAGTACTTC
V: TRBV12-3/TRBV12-4
J: TRBJ2-7
size: .
D: .

CDR3: CACGAGEKLFF
DNA: TGTGCCTGTGGGGCTGGTGAAAAACTGTTTTTT
V: TRBV27
J: TRBJ1-4
size: .
D: .

CDR3: CASSQVGLSGGAGAYNEQFF
DNA: TGCGCCAGCAGCCAAGTCGGGCTGAGCGGGGGGGCCGGGGCCTACAATGAGCAGTTCTTC
V: TRBV4-1
J: TRBJ2-1
size: .
D: TRBD2

CDR3: CASSLQGGYEQFF
DNA: TGTGCCAGCAGCCTCCAGGGGGGGTATGAGCAGTTCTTC
V: TRBV3-1/TRBV3-2
J: TRBJ2-1
size: .
D: .

CDR3: CASSIIVGTRTDTQYF
DNA: TGTGCCAGTAGTATAATTGTAGGGACTCGCACAGATACGCAGTATTTT
V: TRBV19
J: TRBJ2-3
size: .
D: .

CDR3: CASITGNQPQHF
DNA: TGTGCCAGCATTACAGGTAATCAGCCCCAGCATTTT
V: TRBV6-5
J: TRBJ1-5
size: .
D: .

CDR3: CASSEHRGSSPLHF
DNA: TGTGCCAGCAGTGAACATCGGGGGAGTTCACCCCTCCACTTT
V: TRBV25-1
J: TRBJ1-6
size: .
D: .

CDR3: CASSLTASVQETQYF
DNA: TGTGCCAGCAGCTTAACTGCTTCGGTCCAAGAGACCCAGTACTTC
V: TRBV7-2
J: TRBJ2-5
size: .
D: .

CDR3: CASTLYPDTQYF
DNA: TGTGCCAGCACCCTCTACCCAGATACGCAGTATTTT
V: TRBV12-3/TRBV12-4
J: TRBJ2-3
size: .
D: .

CDR3: CASSYEGAAYNEQFF
DNA: TGTGCCAGCAGTTACGAGGGGGCGGCCTACAATGAGCAGTTCTTC
V: TRBV6-5
J: TRBJ2-1
size: once
D: TRBD1

CDR3: CASTPTRAPSTQYF
DNA: TGTGCCAGCACCCCCACTAGGGCCCCTTCTACGCAGTATTTT
V: TRBV6-2/TRBV6-3
J: TRBJ2-3
size: .
D: .

CDR3: CASSQEEDSYTGELFF
DNA: TGTGCCAGCAGCCAAGAAGAGGACAGCTACACCGGGGAGCTGTTTTTT
V: TRBV3-1/TRBV3-2
J: TRBJ2-2
size: .
D: .

CDR3: CASSLEGDTQYF
DNA: TGTGCCAGCAGTTTAGAAGGGGATACGCAGTATTTT
V: TRBV12-3/TRBV12-4
J: TRBJ2-3
size: .
D: .

CDR3: CASSFGEQFF
DNA: TGTGCCAGCAGCTTTGGTGAGCAGTTCTTC
V: TRBV7-2
J: TRBJ2-1
size: .
D: .

CDR3: CASSTDGFNYGYTF
DNA: TGTGCCAGCAGCACTGACGGATTTAACTATGGCTACACCTTC
V: TRBV5-8
J: TRBJ1-2
size: .
D: .

CDR3: CATKGGNSPLHF
DNA: TGTGCCACCAAGGGTGGTAATTCACCCCTCCACTTT
V: TRBV6-5
J: TRBJ1-6
size: .
D: .

CDR3: CASSMTGSGYTF
DNA: TGTGCCAGCAGTATGACAGGGAGCGGCTACACCTTC
V: TRBV6-2/TRBV6-3
J: TRBJ1-2
size: .
D: TRBD1

CDR3: CATTRLNTEAFF
DNA: TGTGCCACCACACGGCTGAACACTGAAGCTTTCTTT
V: TRBV15
J: TRBJ1-1
size: .
D: .

CDR3: CASSRLGPAITEAFF
DNA: TGTGCCAGCAGTCGCCTAGGGCCGGCTATTACTGAAGCTTTCTTT
V: TRBV6-5
J: TRBJ1-1
size: once
D: .

CDR3: CASSQTGTYTGELFF
DNA: TGTGCCAGCAGCCAGACTGGGACCTACACCGGGGAGCTGTTTTTT
V: TRBV14
J: TRBJ2-2
size: .
D: .

CDR3: CASSLGLVREEQYF
DNA: TGCGCCAGCAGCTTGGGGCTCGTCCGAGAGGAGCAGTACTTC
V: TRBV5-1
J: TRBJ2-7
size: .
D: .

CDR3: CSASKTVEQNTIYF
DNA: TGCAGTGCTAGTAAGACAGTTGAGCAAAACACCATATATTTT
V: TRBV20-1
J: TRBJ1-3
size: .
D: .

CDR3: CASSYWTGDQPQHF
DNA: TGTGCCAGCAGTTACTGGACAGGGGATCAGCCCCAGCATTTT
V: TRBV6-2/TRBV6-3
J: TRBJ1-5
size: .
D: TRBD1

CDR3: CASSYSIGRANTEAFF
DNA: TGTGCCAGCAGTTACTCGATCGGTCGGGCGAACACTGAAGCTTTCTTT
V: TRBV6-6
J: TRBJ1-1
size: .
D: .

CDR3: CASSGLTGWGIYIQYF
DNA: TGTGCCAGCAGCGGACTGACAGGGTGGGGGATATACATTCAGTACTTC
V: TRBV2
J: TRBJ2-4
size: .
D: TRBD1

CDR3: CASSLDRVGANEQYF
DNA: TGCGCCAGCAGCCTCGATCGAGTGGGGGCCAACGAGCAGTACTTC
V: TRBV4-3
J: TRBJ2-7
size: .
D: .

CDR3: CASSPIRGSGPQHF
DNA: TGTGCCAGTAGTCCCATCCGGGGCTCTGGGCCCCAGCATTTT
V: TRBV19
J: TRBJ1-5
size: .
D: .

CDR3: CASSVHSANGRTEAFF
DNA: TGTGCCAGCAGTGTTCATTCGGCCAATGGGAGGACTGAAGCTTTCTTT
V: TRBV6-1
J: TRBJ1-1
size: .
D: .

CDR3: CAWSSGAGDSFGYGYTF
DNA: TGTGCCTGGAGTAGTGGGGCAGGGGACTCTTTTGGCTATGGCTACACCTTC
V: TRBV30
J: TRBJ1-2
size: .
D: .

CDR3: CASSSWDRQFYEQYF
DNA: TGTGCCAGCAGTTCCTGGGACAGACAATTCTACGAGCAGTACTTC
V: TRBV27
J: TRBJ2-7
size: .
D: TRBD1

CDR3: CASSQDQGLAAQQYF
DNA: TGTGCCAGCAGCCAAGATCAGGGACTAGCCGCCCAGCAGTACTTC
V: TRBV3-1/TRBV3-2
J: TRBJ2-7
size: .
D: TRBD2

CDR3: CASSLRKGLDTGELFF
DNA: TGTGCCAGCAGCCTACGAAAGGGCCTGGACACCGGGGAGCTGTTTTTT
V: TRBV3-1/TRBV3-2
J: TRBJ2-2
size: .
D: .

CDR3: CASSGSGDGNTEAFF
DNA: TGTGCCAGCAGCGGATCCGGGGATGGGAACACTGAAGCTTTCTTT
V: TRBV9
J: TRBJ1-1
size: .
D: .

CDR3: CASSPKQRYWGEGYTF
DNA: TGCGCCAGCAGCCCTAAACAAAGGTACTGGGGAGAAGGCTACACCTTC
V: TRBV4-3
J: TRBJ1-2
size: .
D: .

CDR3: CASSLGVQGWTGELFF
DNA: TGTGCCAGCAGCTTAGGAGTACAGGGGTGGACCGGGGAGCTGTTTTTT
V: TRBV13
J: TRBJ2-2
size: once
D: TRBD1

CDR3: CAISEATRARAEQFF
DNA: TGTGCCATCAGTGAGGCGACTAGGGCCCGGGCTGAGCAGTTCTTC
V: TRBV10-3
J: TRBJ2-1
size: .
D: .

CDR3: CASSFEGGGVPNSPLHF
DNA: TGCGCCAGCAGCTTTGAGGGGGGAGGTGTTCCTAATTCACCCCTCCACTTT
V: TRBV5-1
J: TRBJ1-6
size: .
D: .

CDR3: CASSYSRVLDTQYF
DNA: TGTGCCAGCAGTTACTCCCGAGTATTAGATACGCAGTATTTT
V: TRBV6-5
J: TRBJ2-3
size: .
D: .

CDR3: CASSDGGRAPDTQYF
DNA: TGTGCCAGCTCAGACGGGGGCCGGGCTCCAGATACGCAGTATTTT
V: TRBV18
J: TRBJ2-3
size: .
D: .

CDR3: CATTAKANYGYTF
DNA: TGTGCCACCACAGCGAAAGCTAACTATGGCTACACCTTC
V: TRBV10-3
J: TRBJ1-2
size: .
D: .

CDR3: CASSGRSGGTYSYNEQFF
DNA: TGTGCCAGCAGTGGTCGTAGCGGGGGGACCTACTCCTACAATGAGCAGTTCTTC
V: TRBV6-1
J: TRBJ2-1
size: .
D: TRBD2

CDR3: CASSIQSGTGEQETQYF
DNA: TGTGCCAGCAGCATCCAATCCGGGACAGGGGAACAAGAGACCCAGTACTTC
V: TRBV11-2
J: TRBJ2-5
size: once
D: TRBD1

CDR3: CASSIIGGSNTEAFF
DNA: TGTGCCAGTAGTATAATAGGGGGCTCGAACACTGAAGCTTTCTTT
V: TRBV19
J: TRBJ1-1
size: .
D: TRBD1